This T cell receptor (beta chain) was identified during a study of beta chain features in type 1 diabetes. Study results and limitations: Sequencing of cDNA might inflate the share of cells that strongly express TCR. Comparison showed that naive, central memory and Treg TCRB repertoires appeared more similar among patients than among healthy donors. Shortening of TCRB CDR3s, moderate but significant, appeared in all four CD4+ subsets of Type 1 diabetes patients. Any HLA type influence on TCRB rearrangement was left unresolved here.

This clone was counted between two and nine times. Its specificity is unknown. V lost 7 bases to trimming and J lost 1 base, with 14 bases between them. Germline lookup yields CDR1 LNHDA and CDR2 SQIVND (reference sequence). The CDR3 sequence is 15 residues long. Investigators reverse transcribed all isolated RNA, so they sequenced expressed TCRB transcripts. The protocol was immunoSEQ multiplex PCR, while the TCRdb copy is restricted to in-frame clones and leaves out a portion. The sample records approximately 330,000 clones, approximately 9.9% being singletons. The rearrangement joins TRBV19 to TRBJ2-1; D is unclear. Sequencing was performed on naive CD4+ T cells from blood. The clonotype was recovered from a woman in her 30s in good health. CDR3 region: CASTGGDWSYNEQFF. The CDR3 DNA follows: TGTGCCAGTACCGGCGGAGATTGGTCCTACAATGAGCAGTTCTTC.